The following is a T cell receptor (beta chain) sequence with its context. As processed by the authors: The assay estimated nucleated cells by amplifying reference gene primers. The method was immunoSEQ multiplex PCR; TCRdb's version includes in-frame clones alone and lacks a portion of them. From that table come the V and J calls and clone size; the DNA was used to work out D and trimming. Of over 250,000 clones listed, over 80% were seen once; the top ten hold more than 8.5%. The sample comes from a study of blood T cell repertoires in COVID-19. The ends were cut back, 2 bases at V and 1 base at J, with 9 bases in the middle. The germline CDR1 and CDR2 sequences are SGHRS and YFSETQ. This CDR3 is built from 14 residues. Everyone who took part was roughly 18 to 89 years old, and they came from about two dozen US areas. Donors of Cohort 3 who recovered were those that had two negative PCRs, clearance, or symptom resolution.

This sequence was found in a woman in her late teens or twenties who had recovered from COVID-19. This chain uses TRBV5-1 with TRBJ1-1; D is possibly TRBD1 (5 bases). Sequencing input: PBMCs or T cells enriched from blood (not recorded which). CDR3 DNA sequence: TGCGCCAGCAGCTTAGATACAGGGAACACTGAAGCTTTCTTT. Translating it yields CASSLDTGNTEAFF.